The T cell receptor beta chain under discussion was sequenced for a study of human T cells and chemical hapten exposure. Described time point: patch test 1, 2 weeks after DPC sensitization. This sample's treatment: therapeutic diphenylcyclopropenone sensitization with weekly scalp DPC. The CDR3 consists of 14 residues. The V end lost 0 bases, the J end lost 4 bases, and 9 bases lay between the germline ends. CDR1 and CDR2 from the germline V gene are SGHTA and FQGNSA. TCRdb itself ran the RACE reads through MiXCR, one entry per CDR3 protein. The sample holds over 65,000 distinct CDR3 sequences, around 10% seen once.

This TCR was recovered from a woman aged 45-65 years with alopecia areata. Some clones in this sample may be carry-over from other donors' samples. This specimen consisted of whole blood, obtained in connection with sensitization to the hapten diphenylcyclopropenone (DPC). The V gene is TRBV7-2, the J gene TRBJ1-1, with D possibly matching TRBD1 (6 bases). CDR3: CASSLARRGTEAFF. The CDR3 coding sequence is TGTGCCAGCAGCTTAGCGCGCAGGGGCACTGAAGCTTTCTTT.